This T cell receptor (beta chain) was sequenced for a study of OX40 agonist ivuxolimab in advanced cancers. Across the study: Ivuxolimab is an agonistic anti-OX40 (CD134) antibody, and patients were treated with it. Prior anti-PD-1, anti-PD-L1 or anti-CTLA-4 therapy was allowed; 40% to 50% had some.

Concerning this clone itself: What it binds is unknown.

General study results and limits: Normalized T-cell clonal expansion was also low in some nonresponders.

Autoimmune disease history or systemic immunosuppression disqualified patients. V shed 0 bases and J shed 5 bases, with 13 bases lying between them. The CDR3 is 15 amino acids. CDR1 MNHNY and CDR2 SVGAGI come from the germline V gene (reference sequence). Generated by immunoSEQ multiplex PCR, the TCRdb table keeps only in-frame clones and is missing some. The repertoire has around 80,000 clones, more than 85% of them found once; the top ten carry 0.8% to 1%. The TCR sequence derives from an adult with an advanced solid tumor such as melanoma, head and neck, liver or kidney cancer. Sequencing used CD4+ or CD8+ T cells sorted from blood, obtained in a trial of the OX40 agonist ivuxolimab. V usage is TRBV6-6 and J usage is TRBJ2-5; D possibly matches TRBD1 or TRBD2 (5 bases each). The CDR3 nucleotides are TGTGCCAGCAGTTACTCGAGAACGGGGCGGGAGACCCAGTACTTC. This gives the protein CASSYSRTGRETQYF.